One and the same sample provided the 5 T cell receptor beta chains below, sequenced in a study of post-analysis software for immune sequencing data. Their cognate antigens are unknown. General study findings and limits: When patients were compared with controls, 4 or 5 TRBV segments were more frequent, TRBV5-6, TRBV5-1 and TRBV20-1 among them.

Tagging with unique molecular identifiers was a feature of the TCR beta cDNA libraries. From the PCR reads, TCRdb called clonotypes with MiXCR, one entry per CDR3 protein. The data hold around 770,000 distinct CDR3 sequences, with about half observed a single time. Source material: blood. Receptors were obtained from a girl aged 5-17 years with multiple sclerosis.

This clonotype has just one count. This sequence joins TRBV9 and TRBJ2-3, with 13 nucleotides matching TRBD2. The CDR3 loop spans 20 amino acids. The V and J ends lost 3 bases and 1 base, in that order; junction bases with no gene match: 14. Germline V gene data show CDR1 as SGDLS and CDR2 as YYNGEE. The CDR3 is CASSGDGLAGVGSRTDTQYF. The CDR3, as DNA: TGTGCCAGCAGCGGAGATGGACTAGCGGGAGTCGGATCCCGCACAGATACGCAGTATTTT.

This clonotype was found a few times. The CDR3 spells CASSLVEYEQFF. The DNA for the CDR3 is TGTGCCAGCAGTTTAGTAGAGTATGAGCAGTTCTTC. This chain joins TRBV12-3 or TRBV12-4 and TRBJ2-1; no clear D. Trimming stripped 1 base from V and 8 bases from J, with 6 bases between. CDR3 length: 12 amino acids.

This clonotype showed up just a few times. V usage is TRBV5-1 and J usage is TRBJ2-5; 12 nucleotides agree with TRBD2. In germline, CDR1 is SGHRS, CDR2 YFSETQ. This CDR3 is built from 17 residues. V was pared by 4 bases and J by 5 bases, with 12 bases of the junction left unmatched. In nucleotides, the CDR3 is TGCGCCAGCAGCATACCAATGACTAGCGGGAGTTTCGAGACCCAGTACTTC. Protein sequence: CASSIPMTSGSFETQYF.

This clonotype was seen only a few times. The chain is built from TRBV20-1 and TRBJ2-3; D call uncertain. The V and J ends lost 1 base and 4 bases respectively, with 9 bases between them. Germline V CDR1 and CDR2: DFQATT, SNEGSKA (reference sequence). CDR3 size: 13 residues. The CDR3 reads CSARASMADTQYF. The CDR3 DNA sequence: TGCAGTGCTAGAGCCTCGATGGCAGATACGCAGTATTTT.

This clonotype was detected only a few times. This chain links TRBV20-1 with TRBJ2-4, with D perhaps TRBD1 or TRBD2 (6 bases each). The J call may not be correct, given that the DNA end is closer to TRBJ2-7. Germline V lookup: CDR1 DFQATT, CDR2 SNEGSKA (reference sequence). The CDR3 runs to 16 residues. The CDR3 region is CSARLEGLGGAYEQYF. CDR3 DNA: TGCAGTGCTAGACTGGAAGGACTGGGGGGCGCCTACGAGCAGTACTTC.